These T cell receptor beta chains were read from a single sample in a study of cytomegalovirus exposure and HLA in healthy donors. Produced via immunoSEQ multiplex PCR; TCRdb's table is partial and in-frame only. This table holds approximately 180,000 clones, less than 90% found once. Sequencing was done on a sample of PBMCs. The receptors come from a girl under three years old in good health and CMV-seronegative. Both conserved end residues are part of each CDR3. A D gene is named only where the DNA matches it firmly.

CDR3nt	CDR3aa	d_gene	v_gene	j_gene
TGTGCCAGTAGCGTTCCCTACAATGAGCAGTTCTTC	CASSVPYNEQFF	NA	TRBV19	TRBJ2-1
TGTGCCAGCAGCCAACCTCCTAGCGGGGGCAAAAACATTCAGTACTTC	CASSQPPSGGKNIQYF	TRBD2	TRBV4-2	TRBJ2-4
TGCGCCAGCAGCCAAGGTCAGCGGGGCTCCACAGATACGCAGTATTTT	CASSQGQRGSTDTQYF	TRBD2	TRBV4-3	TRBJ2-3
TGTGCCAGCAGCGTAGGGGGCCAGCCCCAGCATTTT	CASSVGGQPQHF	NA	TRBV9	TRBJ1-5
TGCAGCGTCGTTTTGGGTAGGGGCACTGAAGCTTTCTTT	CSVVLGRGTEAFF	NA	TRBV29-1	TRBJ1-1
TGTGCCAGCAGGGAGAGAATGGGACCCCTCCACTTT	CASRERMGPLHF	NA	TRBV6-1	TRBJ1-6
TGTGCCAGCAGCAAGGGACAGCTCTCCTACAATGAGCAGTTCTTC	CASSKGQLSYNEQFF	TRBD1	TRBV9	TRBJ2-1
TGTGCCAGCAGCTTAGAGCCGGAGGTGGGGTATGGCTACACCTTC	CASSLEPEVGYGYTF	NA	TRBV7-6	TRBJ1-2
TGCAGCGCGACAGGGTCAGACCAAGAGACCCAGTACTTC	CSATGSDQETQYF	TRBD1	TRBV29-1	TRBJ2-5
TGTGCCAGCAGCTTGGGGGCTAGCGGATACAATGAGCAGTTCTTC	CASSLGASGYNEQFF	TRBD2	TRBV5-8	TRBJ2-1
TGTGCCAGCAGCTTACAGGTTGAAGGAACAGATACGCAGTATTTT	CASSLQVEGTDTQYF	NA	TRBV5-4	TRBJ2-3
TGTGCCAGCAGCCGCAGCTACGAGCAGTACTTC	CASSRSYEQYF	NA	TRBV5-6	TRBJ2-7
TGCGCCAGCAGCTTGGTTAATAATCCAGGGGGCGCGTCCTACGAGCAGTACTTC	CASSLVNNPGGASYEQYF	TRBD1	TRBV5-1	TRBJ2-7
TGTGCCAGCAGCTTAGGCGGCGTAACCGGGGAGCTGTTTTTT	CASSLGGVTGELFF	NA	TRBV7-8	TRBJ2-2
TGTGCCTGGAGTGTTACAGGGGTCTGGCACACTGAAGCTTTCTTT	CAWSVTGVWHTEAFF	TRBD1	TRBV30	TRBJ1-1
TGTGCCAGCAGCCGGACTAGCAGGCAGTACTTC	CASSRTSRQYF	TRBD2	TRBV11-2	TRBJ2-7
TGCGCCAGCAGCCTCTCCGGGACAGGGACCTACGAGCAGTACTTC	CASSLSGTGTYEQYF	TRBD1	TRBV5-1	TRBJ2-7
TGTGCCAGCAGCTTTTGGCAGGGGGATTCACCCCTCCACTTT	CASSFWQGDSPLHF	TRBD1	TRBV5-6	TRBJ1-6
TGTGCCAGCAGCTTGGTCCAGGGGATGAACACTGAAGCTTTCTTT	CASSLVQGMNTEAFF	NA	TRBV5-6	TRBJ1-1
TGTGCCAGCAGGACTAGCGGAAGCACAGATACGCAGTATTTT	CASRTSGSTDTQYF	TRBD2	TRBV19	TRBJ2-3
TGTGCCAGTAGTATAGGGGGGGGGTTGGTTCAGCCCCAGCATTTT	CASSIGGGLVQPQHF	NA	TRBV19	TRBJ1-5
TGTGCCAGTAAGCGCCGGGAGGTGCATCAGCCCCAGCATTTT	CASKRREVHQPQHF	NA	TRBV19	TRBJ1-5
TGCGCCAGCAGGACATATAATTCACCCCTCCACTTT	CASRTYNSPLHF	NA	TRBV5-1	TRBJ1-6
TGCAGCGTTGAAGATTGGACTAGCCGGTTCTTC	CSVEDWTSRFF	TRBD2	TRBV29-1	TRBJ2-1
TGTGCCAGCAGCGTAGACACATACTCCTACAATGAGCAGTTCTTC	CASSVDTYSYNEQFF	NA	TRBV9	TRBJ2-1
TGTGCCTGGAGGGGACTAGCGGGGTACAATGAGCAGTTCTTC	CAWRGLAGYNEQFF	TRBD2	TRBV30	TRBJ2-1
TGCGCCAGCAGCTTGGACAGGGGGCAAGGAGCTTTCTTT	CASSLDRGQGAFF	TRBD1	TRBV5-1	TRBJ1-1
TGTGCCAGCGAACAGTTTAGCACAGATACGCAGTATTTT	CASEQFSTDTQYF	NA	TRBV2	TRBJ2-3
TGTGCCTGGAGTGTAGTCCGGGCAGGGGGCGATGGCTACACCTTC	CAWSVVRAGGDGYTF	TRBD1	TRBV30	TRBJ1-2
TGTGCCAGCAGCTGGGGGCAAATTGCCAGCAGCTCCTACAATGAGCAGTTCTTC	CASSWGQIASSSYNEQFF	NA	TRBV7-8	TRBJ2-1
TGTGCCAGCAGCCACGTCGGGGTGAACACTGAAGCTTTCTTT	CASSHVGVNTEAFF	NA	TRBV6-6	TRBJ1-1
TGTGCCTGGAGTCACGCGACAGGGCCATACGAGCAGTACTTC	CAWSHATGPYEQYF	TRBD1	TRBV30	TRBJ2-7
TGTGCCAGCAGTGTCGGACTCAGTCAGCCCCAGCATTTT	CASSVGLSQPQHF	NA	TRBV6-1	TRBJ1-5